These 19 T cell receptor beta chains share one sample of origin, sequenced in a study of blood T cell repertoires in COVID-19 (dated by TCRdb to between 2020 and 2021). Receptor libraries were prepared by the immunoSEQ multiplex PCR assay. The immuneACCESS repertoire file appears here via TCRdb, limited to in-frame rearrangements. These files lack a portion of the clones; in checked studies, under half of the deficit traces to unresolved V genes, and the cause of the others is not known. Here the sample has 84,000 or so clones; around 80% occur a single time. Of the sample, around a sixth falls within the top ten clones. Material for sequencing was peripheral blood. The origin of the receptors is an elderly woman with acute or convalescent COVID-19.

This clone was recorded a few times. V and J are TRBV18 and TRBJ1-2; 7 nucleotides line up with TRBD1. The germline V gene has CDR1 KGHSH and CDR2 LQKENI. V was clipped by 3 bases and J by 6 bases; unmatched bases: 7. CDR3 size: 14 residues. Here the CDR3 reads CASSPRQGLNGYTF. For the CDR3, the DNA is TGTGCCAGCTCACCGAGACAGGGACTGAATGGCTACACCTTC.

This chain connects TRBV5-4 to TRBJ2-2, with 8 bases that match TRBD2. The germline V gene has CDR1 SGHNT and CDR2 YYREEE (reference sequence). The CDR3 runs to 17 residues. Unmatched junction bases numbered 8, after V lost 4 bases and J lost 0 bases. CDR3 in DNA: TGTGCCAGCAGCGGATGGGCGGGGGGCCCGAACACCGGGGAGCTGTTTTTT. Translated: CASSGWAGGPNTGELFF.

V is TRBV18 and J is TRBJ1-1, with D perhaps matching TRBD1 (5 bases). The V gene lost 2 bases and the J gene lost 5 bases, with 9 bases spanning the gap. Per germline, CDR1 KGHSH and CDR2 LQKENI. The CDR3 covers 13 residues. The CDR3 bases are TGTGCCAGCTCACCATCAGGGATAACTGAAGCTTTCTTT. Translated, it gives CASSPSGITEAFF. Supplemented by reference TRBV18 and TRBJ1-1, the full variable domain reads NAGVMQNPRHLVRRRGQEARLRCSPMKGHSHVYWYRQLPEEGLKFMVYLQKENIIDESGMPKERFSAEFPKEGPSILRIQQVVRGDSAAYFCASSPSGITEAFFGQGTRLTVV.

This rearrangement joins TRBV5-1 to TRBJ2-7; TRBD1 might be the D (6 bases). Germline CDR1 reads SGHRS; CDR2 reads YFSETQ. The CDR3 has 15 residues. V gave up 1 base and J gave up 2 bases, with 13 bases separating them. The CDR3 region is CASSLMDSQAYEQYF. The CDR3 region has the DNA TGCGCCAGCAGCTTGATGGACAGTCAAGCCTACGAGCAGTACTTC.

J is TRBJ1-6 and V is TRBV27; D ambiguous. This CDR3 is 15 amino acids long. The V and J ends lost 3 bases and 4 bases respectively, with 10 bases between them. From germline, CDR1 is MNHEY and CDR2 SMNVEV (reference sequence). DNA for the CDR3: TGTGCCAGCAGTTTGTCGGCCAGGTATAATTCACCCCTCCACTTT. It specifies CASSLSARYNSPLHF.

The chain joins TRBV30 to TRBJ2-3, with 9 bases lining up with TRBD2. There are 15 residues in the CDR3. In germline, CDR1 is GTSNPN, CDR2 SVGIG (reference sequence). J gave up 8 bases and V 3 bases, and 12 bases lay outside the gene matches. The CDR3 sequence: CAWSRGGGAGGTQYF. The CDR3 coding sequence is TGTGCCTGGAGCAGGGGCGGGGGGGCCGGAGGTACGCAGTATTTT.

This clone has a single count. V gene TRBV6-6 combines with J gene TRBJ1-2, with 7 bases aligning to TRBD1. Trimming removed 0 bases from V and 3 bases from J; junction bases left unmatched: 4. The V gene's germline CDR1 is MNHNY and CDR2 SVGAGI (reference sequence). This CDR3 contains 15 residues. DNA for the CDR3: TGTGCCAGCAGTTACTCGGGGACAGCCTACTATGGCTACACCTTC. Amino acids: CASSYSGTAYYGYTF.

CDR3 nucleotide sequence: TGTGCCAGCAGCTTCAGGGGACAGATTGCCCCTGAAGCTTTCTTT. Translation gives CASSFRGQIAPEAFF. The V and J genes are TRBV7-9 and TRBJ1-1; 7 bases align to TRBD1. Germline CDR1 reads SEHNR; CDR2 reads FQNEAQ (reference sequence). This CDR3 region has 15 residues. J was trimmed by 6 bases and V by 3 bases; bases with no gene match: 10.

This clone has just a few counts. The CDR3 here is CASSQSTSGTGTPPAYGYTF. CDR3 nucleotides: TGCGCCAGCAGCCAATCTACCTCCGGGACAGGGACCCCCCCTGCTTATGGCTACACCTTC. The chain joins TRBV4-3 to TRBJ1-2, with 9 nucleotides matching TRBD1. Trimming removed 2 bases from V and 5 bases from J; junction bases left unmatched: 21. Germline V gives CDR1 LGHNA, CDR2 YSLEER. This CDR3 is 20 amino acids long.

This chain joins TRBV27 and TRBJ2-5, with TRBD2 matching 11 bases. From germline, CDR1 is MNHEY and CDR2 SMNVEV (reference sequence). The CDR3 has 17 residues. Trimming removed 3 bases from V and 4 bases from J; junction bases left unmatched: 10. The CDR3 DNA is TGTGCCAGCAGTTTCTTTATAGCGGGGGGGCTTTTAGAGACCCAGTACTTC. This translates into CASSFFIAGGLLETQYF.

The V gene is TRBV18, the J gene TRBJ2-7; TRBD1 is a possible D gene (5 bases). This CDR3 comprises 15 residues. Trimming removed 0 bases at V and 2 bases at J, with 11 bases between. From germline, CDR1 is KGHSH and CDR2 LQKENI. DNA for the CDR3: TGTGCCAGCTCACCACCTTCCAGGGCCGCCTACGAGCAGTACTTC. This gives the protein CASSPPSRAAYEQYF.

The DNA of the CDR3 is TGTGCCAGCAGCTTAGCGGTCCAGGGGATACATAACTATGGCTACACCTTC. This encodes CASSLAVQGIHNYGYTF. The rearrangement uses TRBV7-9 and TRBJ1-2; D may be TRBD1 (6 bases). Germline assignment: CDR1 SEHNR and CDR2 FQNEAQ (reference sequence). Trimming removed 0 bases from V and 1 base from J, with 15 bases in between. The CDR3 is made up of 17 amino acids.

For the CDR3, the DNA is TGTGCCAGCAGCTTAAAGTTGCGGGGGGCTTCCTACAATGAGCAGTTCTTC. Encoded protein: CASSLKLRGASYNEQFF. The rearrangement joins TRBV7-3 to TRBJ2-1, with 8 bases fitting TRBD2. The CDR3 covers 17 residues. Germline loops: CDR1 SGHTA, CDR2 FQGTGA. With V trimmed by 1 base and J by 1 base, 6 bases remained unmatched.

The rearrangement uses TRBV5-1 and TRBJ2-3; TRBD2 is a possible D gene (7 bases). Looked up from germline, CDR1 is SGHRS and CDR2 is YFSETQ. The CDR3 has 12 residues. V lost 4 bases to trimming and J lost 6 bases, with 9 bases between them. CDR3 sequence (DNA): TGCGCCAGCAGCCCGGGGGGCGATACGCAGTATTTT. Amino acids: CASSPGGDTQYF.

This sequence joins TRBV10-2 and TRBJ1-1, with 10 bases lining up with TRBD1. The CDR3 runs to 14 residues. J lost 5 bases, V lost 4 bases, and 4 bases had no gene match. Germline V CDR1 and CDR2: WSHSY, SAAADI. The CDR3 DNA reads as TGCGCCAGCAGTGGACAGGGGGCGCGGACTGAAGCTTTCTTT. Translating it yields CASSGQGARTEAFF.

The genes are TRBV19 and TRBJ2-1, with TRBD2 matching 8 bases. Germline V gene data show CDR1 as LNHDA and CDR2 as SQIVND (reference sequence). V lost 3 bases and J lost 5; bases outside the gene matches: 12. CDR3 length: 17 amino acids. CDR3 nucleotides: TGTGCCAGTAGTATTTTCCCGGGACTAGGGAAACACAATGAGCAGTTCTTC. Translated, it gives CASSIFPGLGKHNEQFF.

The table lists this clone with a few counts. The chain has TRBV7-8 and TRBJ1-5, with 10 positions matching TRBD1. The CDR3 is made up of 17 amino acids. V trimming: 1 base; J trimming: 2 bases; junction bases outside the gene matches: 5. The germline V gene encodes CDR1 SGHVS and CDR2 FQNEAQ. The CDR3 region is CASSLVGGTGGNQPQHF. CDR3 DNA: TGTGCCAGCAGCTTAGTGGGCGGGACAGGGGGCAATCAGCCCCAGCATTTT.

The V call is TRBV7-2, the J call TRBJ1-6; D might be TRBD1 (5 bases). The CDR3 extends over 15 amino acids. V lost 5 bases and J lost 9, with 17 bases in between. Germline V gene sequence: CDR1 SGHTA, CDR2 FQGNSA. CDR3 bases: TGTGCCAGCAGCCGCCATGAGGCTCAGGGTTCACCCCTCCACTTT. Amino acid sequence: CASSRHEAQGSPLHF.

J is TRBJ2-5 and V is TRBV24-1, with D unclear. Trimming cost V 3 bases and J 5 bases, with 12 bases left between them. The CDR3 runs to 14 residues. CDR1 KGHDR and CDR2 SFDVKD come from the germline V gene. CDR3 sequence reads: CATSDPQASETQYF. The DNA of the CDR3 is TGTGCCACCAGTGATCCCCAGGCATCGGAGACCCAGTACTTC.